Described below is a single T cell receptor beta chain sequence and its context. The antigen it recognizes is unknown. Per-base quality was not reported, and no clone a single base away is much larger than it. The Qiagen DNeasy kit was used to extract genomic DNA from unsorted PBMCs and from the negatively selected CD4+ and CD8+ fractions. Using primers that anneal to V and J segments, immunoSEQ multiplex PCR amplified the TCR beta CDR3 regions. Amplification bias was minimized using a synthetic immune receptor repertoire, and residual bias was removed computationally after sequencing. Regarding the original processing steps: Custom Python scripts were used to quantify repertoire diversity as the Shannon entropy index. Unsorted, CD4+ and CD8+ repertoires were examined separately, except in combined analyses, for which CD4+ and CD8+ sequences were merged in silico. A clone counted as expanded when the clone's frequency after treatment rose at least 2-fold relative to C1D1, and clones undetected at baseline were given a pseudocount of 0.5. Clones with 0 or 1 copy at C1D1 were classified as singleton clones, and clones with 2 or more copies were classified as non-singleton clones. Clones expanded in unsorted samples were annotated as CD4+, CD8+ or unknown by matching protein sequences in sorted samples from the same patient. Wilcoxon tests on paired samples were used to test diversity changes from C1D1 to C4D1. In its TCRdb copy, this immuneACCESS table keeps in-frame sequences only and misses some clones. Where compared with another copy, unresolved V genes explain less than half of these, and the others have no known cause. V and J calls and clone size follow that table, whereas D and trimming were derived from the DNA. This sample holds 30,000 to 45,000 clones; 88% were observed only once. The ten largest account for around 7.7% of the sample.

This sample is part of a study of PD-1 blockade in classical Hodgkin lymphoma (dated by TCRdb to 2020 to 2021). Turning to the overall study: Nivolumab dosing was 3 mg/kg intravenously every 2 weeks, continuing until either disease progression or unacceptable toxicity. The study used CyTOF and TCR beta sequencing to define a peripheral blood immune signature of response to PD-1 blockade in classical Hodgkin lymphoma. Paper-wide results and their limitations: The study covered only a single clinical trial cohort, and the causes of the repertoire differences, possibly disease activity or prior therapy, were still not defined. Baseline diversity similar to that of newly diagnosed patients was observed in trial patients achieving complete response, whereas significantly lower diversity was observed in partial responders and progressors. Baseline TCR diversity was reported as lower in newly diagnosed patients than in healthy donors, and lower still in relapsed/refractory patients. Patients starting nivolumab less than 1 year after ASCT had lower diversity and were excluded from later analyses to avoid confounding by immune reconstitution. By C4D1, a significant rise was seen in CD4+ TCR diversity but not in CD8+ TCR diversity (p=0.0027 vs p=0.16), and the rise was most apparent among complete responders (p=0.02).

The time point label here, explained by the study, means: cycle 2 day 1 (C2D1) of nivolumab. All trial patients had relapsed after autologous stem cell transplantation, with cohorts A, B and C differing in prior brentuximab vedotin exposure. The trial cohort was composed of 56 patients with relapsed/refractory classical Hodgkin lymphoma, for whom complete response, partial response or progressive disease was recorded as best overall response. In the multi-cohort phase II CheckMate 205 trial, trial patients received single-agent nivolumab. An independent review committee assessed best overall response by applying the 2007 International Working Group response criteria. Trial PBMCs were collected immediately before nivolumab initiation (C1D1) and during therapy at cycle 2 day 1 and cycle 4 day 1. After peripheral blood was drawn into 8 mL Vacutainer Cell Preparation Tubes, PBMCs were isolated by centrifugation and then cryopreserved.

From the cysteine through the phenylalanine, the CDR3 covers 15 amino acids. Of the read, only the CDR3 DNA is kept; its 45 bases are in frame from base 1. CDR1 LGHNA and CDR2 YNFKEQ were looked up in the germline V gene. V gives up 1 base and J gives up 2 bases, and the segment between their germline ends measures 11 bases. The sequence links TRBV4-2 to TRBJ1-2; possibly the D gene is TRBD1, per 6 matching bases. The starting material was peripheral blood mononuclear cells (PBMCs), obtained before the second cycle of nivolumab. This clonotype was sampled from a human donor with classical Hodgkin lymphoma. Here the CDR3 is given as CASSQVRGTNYGYTF. The DNA sequence is as follows: TGTGCCAGCAGCCAAGTCCGCGGGACAAACTATGGCTACACCTTC.